These 17 T cell receptor beta chains were all obtained from the same sample, sequenced in a study of technical replicates of blood from a few donors. Assay used: immunoSEQ multiplex PCR; TCRdb lists only in-frame clones, some missing. The table lists tens of thousands of clones, about nine tenths of them singletons. The source material was T cells isolated from PBMCs. These receptors originate from a human donor in good health. Some clones in this sample may be carry-over from other donors' samples.

The chain has TRBV29-1 and TRBJ2-7; tentatively, D is TRBD2 (6 bases). Germline V CDR1 and CDR2: SQVTM, ANQGSEA. Trimming stripped 7 bases from V and 6 bases from J, with 22 bases between. This CDR3 has 14 amino acids. Here the CDR3 DNA reads TGCAGCGCAGTAGCGGTCCAGGACCTCGGCGAGCAGTACTTC. This codes for CSAVAVQDLGEQYF.

V usage is TRBV5-4 and J usage is TRBJ2-3; possible D gene TRBD1, 5 bases. Trimming pared 4 bases from V and 2 bases from J, leaving 11 bases between. The CDR3 is made up of 14 amino acids. CDR1 is SGHNT, CDR2 YYREEE, per germline (reference sequence). The CDR3 region has the DNA TGTGCCAGCAGCATCGACAGTTACACAGATACGCAGTATTTT. Translating it yields CASSIDSYTDTQYF.

This chain connects TRBV6-1 to TRBJ2-5; 9 nucleotides agree with TRBD1. Looked up from germline, CDR1 is MNHNS and CDR2 is SASEGT. The ends lost 2 bases at V and 5 bases at J; junction bases unmatched: 6. The CDR3 runs 15 residues. The CDR3 spells CASSEQSTGGETQYF. In DNA form, the CDR3 reads TGTGCCAGCAGTGAACAGTCGACAGGGGGGGAGACCCAGTACTTC.

This chain links TRBV7-2 with TRBJ1-1; TRBD1 might be the D (6 bases). The CDR3 contains 13 residues. V was clipped by 2 bases and J by 3 bases, with 7 bases between them. Germline V gene data show CDR1 as SGHTA and CDR2 as FQGNSA. The CDR3 sequence is CASSLNRDTEAFF. The CDR3 DNA sequence: TGTGCCAGCAGCTTAAACAGGGACACTGAAGCTTTCTTT.

The gene calls are TRBV28 and TRBJ1-1; D is ambiguous. V lost 4 bases to trimming and J lost 4 bases, with 4 bases between them. The germline gives CDR1 MDHEN, CDR2 SYDVKM. The CDR3 covers 11 residues. The CDR3 loop is CASSSITEAFF. CDR3 nucleotide sequence: TGTGCCAGCAGTTCTATCACTGAAGCTTTCTTT.

V is TRBV19 and J is TRBJ1-2; 7 bases match TRBD1. J lost 4 bases, V lost 5 bases, and 7 bases had no gene match. CDR3 length equals 14 residues. Germline V gene lookup returns CDR1 LNHDA and CDR2 SQIVND (reference sequence). CDR3 nucleotide sequence: TGTGCCAGTAGTCCGGGGACAGTATCCTATGGCTACACCTTC. This translates into CASSPGTVSYGYTF.

The rearrangement joins TRBV9 to TRBJ2-7; D remains ambiguous. Trimming stripped 0 bases from V and 3 bases from J, with 13 bases between. CDR3 length: 15 residues. CDR1 and CDR2 (germline): SGDLS, YYNGEE. The DNA of the CDR3 is TGTGCCAGCAGCGTAGGTTTGTCGGGTGGCTACGAGCAGTACTTC. Amino acid sequence: CASSVGLSGGYEQYF.

The chain employs TRBV27 and TRBJ1-4, with 10 nucleotides matching TRBD1. Per germline, CDR1 MNHEY and CDR2 SMNVEV (reference sequence). V dropped 4 bases and J dropped 8; count of bases not matched to a gene: 10. The CDR3 totals 16 residues. CDR3 sequence reads: CASSSPPTGGLEKLFF. CDR3 in DNA: TGTGCCAGCAGTTCCCCGCCGACAGGGGGCCTCGAAAAACTGTTTTTT.

The chain couples TRBV11-2 to TRBJ2-1, with 7 bases aligning to TRBD2. V lost 5 bases and J lost 4; bases outside the gene matches: 8. This CDR3 contains 15 residues. Germline loops: CDR1 SGHAT, CDR2 FQNNGV. Here the CDR3 reads CASSVRDYRYNEQFF. The CDR3 DNA sequence: TGTGCCAGCAGCGTCCGGGACTATAGGTACAATGAGCAGTTCTTC. The full variable domain, rest sourced from reference TRBV11-2 and TRBJ2-1, is EAGVAQSPRYKIIEKRQSVAFWCNPISGHATLYWYQQILGQGPKLLIQFQNNGVVDDSQLPKDRFSAERLKGVDSTLKIQPAKLEDSAVYLCASSVRDYRYNEQFFGPGTRLTVL.

The rearrangement links TRBV7-8 to TRBJ1-2, with 7 bases that match TRBD1. The V gene end was trimmed by 4 bases and the J gene end by 3 bases; junction bases not matched to a gene: 14. There are 17 residues in the CDR3. Germline CDR1 SGHVS, CDR2 FQNEAQ. CDR3 DNA: TGTGCCAGCAGCTACGAGGACAGGTCTTATTGGTACTATGGCTACACCTTC. As protein: CASSYEDRSYWYYGYTF.

The chain uses TRBV5-1 and TRBJ2-1; TRBD2 might be the D (6 bases). V lost 0 bases to trimming and J lost 5 bases, with 15 bases between them. The germline gives CDR1 SGHRS, CDR2 YFSETQ. The CDR3 is 16 residues long. CDR3 loop: CASSLEPGVGNNEQFF. Written as DNA, the CDR3 is TGCGCCAGCAGCTTGGAACCGGGGGTCGGTAACAATGAGCAGTTCTTC. The full variable domain, completed using reference TRBV5-1 and TRBJ2-1, is KAGVTQTPRYLIKTRGQQVTLSCSPISGHRSVSWYQQTPGQGLQFLFEYFSETQRNKGNFPGRFSGRQFSNSRSEMNVSTLELGDSALYLCASSLEPGVGNNEQFFGPGTRLTVL.

The V call is TRBV7-2, the J call TRBJ2-3; a possible D gene is TRBD2 (8 bases). Germline loops: CDR1 SGHTA, CDR2 FQGNSA. Deletions cut 5 bases from V and 4 bases from J, with 16 bases between. The CDR3 is 15 residues long. This CDR3 reads CASSLGGGRPDTQYF. The DNA for the CDR3 is TGTGCCAGCAGCCTAGGGGGCGGGAGGCCAGATACGCAGTATTTT. Variable domain in full (rest from reference TRBV7-2 and TRBJ2-3): GAGVSQSPSNKVTEKGKDVELRCDPISGHTALYWYRQSLGQGLEFLIYFQGNSAPDKSGLPSDRFSAERTGGSVSTLTIQRTQQEDSAVYLCASSLGGGRPDTQYFGPGTRLTVL.

This chain uses TRBV7-6 with TRBJ1-2, with 10 positions matching TRBD1. Germline values: CDR1 SGHVS, CDR2 FNYEAQ. The CDR3 totals 17 residues. V trimming: 5 bases; J trimming: 6 bases; junction bases outside the gene matches: 15. The CDR3 spells CASSPAVTGTGVDGYTF. As DNA, the CDR3 is TGTGCCAGCAGCCCAGCGGTGACCGGGACAGGGGTCGATGGCTACACCTTC.

Turning to this clone: This CDR3 is also generated by other DNA sequences in the sample. The J gene is TRBJ2-7, the V gene TRBV18, with TRBD1 matching 8 bases. The CDR3 sequence is 14 residues long. Germline trimming cut 1 base from V and 4 bases from J; bases unmatched to any gene: 3. From germline, CDR1 is KGHSH and CDR2 LQKENI. CDR3 sequence (DNA): TGTGCCAGCTCACCACGACAGGGGAATTACGAGCAGTACTTC. Encoded protein: CASSPRQGNYEQYF.

The CDR3 loop is CASSPRLGAYEQYF. CDR3 nucleotide sequence: TGTGCCAGCAGCCCCAGACTTGGAGCCTACGAGCAGTACTTC. V and J are TRBV7-9 and TRBJ2-7; D is unresolved. Germline loops: CDR1 SEHNR, CDR2 FQNEAQ (reference sequence). With 5 bases removed from V and 2 bases from J, the gap between germline ends came to 13 bases. The CDR3 extends over 14 amino acids.

The V and J genes are TRBV7-9 and TRBJ2-7; weak D call: TRBD1 (6 bases). The CDR3 loop spans 13 amino acids. The ends were cut back, 4 bases at V and 3 bases at J, with 10 bases in the middle. Germline CDR1 reads SEHNR; CDR2 reads FQNEAQ (reference sequence). The CDR3 sequence is CASSSNRDYEQYF. The CDR3 region has the DNA TGTGCCAGCAGCTCAAACAGGGACTACGAGCAGTACTTC.

V is TRBV19 and J is TRBJ2-3; D unclear. Trimming pared 8 bases from V and 4 bases from J, leaving 13 bases between. The CDR3 contains 13 residues. Germline CDR1 LNHDA, CDR2 SQIVND (reference sequence). CDR3 bases: TGTGCCAGTTCAGCACTAAGCCCAGATACGCAGTATTTT. As protein: CASSALSPDTQYF.